A selection of T cell receptor beta chains follows, all from one sample in a study of T-cell reconstitution after alpha-beta-depleted transplantation in children. TCRdb processed the PCR reads anew with MiXCR; each CDR3 protein has one entry. The table records over 150,000 distinct CDR3 sequences, approximately 6.8% of them present only once. The starting material was PBMCs from the stem cell graft donor, obtained from the stem cell graft. Receptor source: a human donor who donated a stem cell graft to a child with Wiskott-Aldrich syndrome. Each CDR3 is given with its conserved first and last residue. D genes are given only for firm matches. Clone size, where shown, is once, few, many, or a class for clones that have expanded.

V	D	J	size	DNA	CDR3
TRBV12-3/TRBV12-4	.	TRBJ2-1	few	TGTGCCAGCAGTTGGACTGGGTTCGCTGAGCAGTTCTTC	CASSWTGFAEQFF
TRBV5-1	TRBD2	TRBJ2-7	few	TGCGCCAGCAGCTCCCTCGCGGGGGTTTCTTCCTACGAGCAGTACTTC	CASSSLAGVSSYEQYF
TRBV20-1	.	TRBJ2-4	many	TGCAGTGCTGAGGGGCCCCCCAGTGTAAAAAACATTCAGTACTTC	CSAEGPPSVKNIQYF
TRBV2	TRBD1	TRBJ2-7	.	TGTGCCAGCAGACGAGGCAGGGGGCCGTCCTACGAGCAGTACTTC	CASRRGRGPSYEQYF
TRBV6-2/TRBV6-3	TRBD2	TRBJ2-1	many	TGTGCCAGCAGTTACAACCTAGCGGGCGCTGAGTGGGGACAATACAATGAGCAGTTCTTC	CASSYNLAGAEWGQYNEQFF
TRBV18	TRBD1	TRBJ2-5	few	TGTGCCAGCTCACCACCGGTTAAAATAACAGGGGGCGAAGAGACCCAGTACTTC	CASSPPVKITGGEETQYF
TRBV12-3/TRBV12-4	.	TRBJ2-5	many	TGTGCCAGCAGTTATTGGGGGTCGGAGACCCAGTACTTC	CASSYWGSETQYF
TRBV3-1	TRBD2	TRBJ2-2	few	TGTGCCAGCAGCCGTAGCGGGGGGAGAATCGGGGAGCTGTTTTTT	CASSRSGGRIGELFF
TRBV12-3/TRBV12-4	.	TRBJ2-3	many	TGTGCCAGCAGCCCCACCTGGGGCTCTCTCGGGGGAGATACGCAGTATTTT	CASSPTWGSLGGDTQYF
TRBV7-2	.	TRBJ2-3	many	TGTGCCAGCAGCTTTGAACGGGCGAATACGCAGTATTTT	CASSFERANTQYF
TRBV10-3	TRBD2	TRBJ2-1	many	TGTGCCATCAGTGAGCCTGAACTAGCGGGAGAGTGGAATGAGCAGTTCTTC	CAISEPELAGEWNEQFF
TRBV3-1	.	TRBJ2-1	once	TGTGCCAGCAGCCAAGGGGAGGTGATTAAGCAGTTCTTC	CASSQGEVIKQFF
TRBV7-6	.	TRBJ2-3	few	TGTGCCAGCAGCTTAGCGCTTGGCAGAAGCACAGATACGCAGTATTTT	CASSLALGRSTDTQYF
TRBV15	.	TRBJ2-3	many	TGTGCCACCAGCAGAGAAGTTTACGGCGGGAGCAACAGGGTTGATACGCAGTATTTT	CATSREVYGGSNRVDTQYF
TRBV20-1	TRBD2	TRBJ2-1	many	TGCAGTGCTAGTGGCGGGAGGAGCTCCTACAATGAGCAGTTCTTC	CSASGGRSSYNEQFF
TRBV20-1	.	TRBJ2-1	many	TGCAGTGCTAGTCCAGGGGTCAATGAGCAGTTCTTC	CSASPGVNEQFF
TRBV29-1	TRBD1	TRBJ1-2	many	TGCAGCTCAGGACAGGAGGCTGGATATGGCTACACCTTC	CSSGQEAGYGYTF